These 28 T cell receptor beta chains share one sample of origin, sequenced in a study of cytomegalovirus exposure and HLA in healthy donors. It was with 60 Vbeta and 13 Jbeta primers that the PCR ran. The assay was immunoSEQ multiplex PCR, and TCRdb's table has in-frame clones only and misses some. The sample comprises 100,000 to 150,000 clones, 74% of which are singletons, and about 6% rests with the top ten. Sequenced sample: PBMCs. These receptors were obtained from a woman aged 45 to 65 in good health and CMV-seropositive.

This chain's CDR3 is CASSEALRTPTPFF. The DNA for the CDR3 is TGTGCCAGCAGTGAAGCGCTGAGGACACCTACTCCTTTCTTT. V usage is TRBV2 and J usage is TRBJ1-1; maybe TRBD1 (5 bases). Germline loops: CDR1 SNHLY, CDR2 FYNNEI. Trimming removed 0 bases from V and 12 bases from J, with 17 bases in between. This CDR3 contains 14 residues.

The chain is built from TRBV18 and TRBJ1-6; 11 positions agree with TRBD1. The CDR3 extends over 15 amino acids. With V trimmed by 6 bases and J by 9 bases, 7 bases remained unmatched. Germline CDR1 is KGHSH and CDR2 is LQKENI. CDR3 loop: CASSADRGQGSPLHF. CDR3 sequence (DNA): TGTGCCAGCTCGGCGGACAGGGGGCAAGGTTCACCCCTCCACTTT.

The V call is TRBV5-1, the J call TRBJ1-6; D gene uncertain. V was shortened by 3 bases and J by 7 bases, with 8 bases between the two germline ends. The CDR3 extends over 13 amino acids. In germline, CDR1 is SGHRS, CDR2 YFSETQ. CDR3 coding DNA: TGCGCCAGCAGCTCCGGGTCAAATTCACCCCTCCACTTT. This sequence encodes CASSSGSNSPLHF.

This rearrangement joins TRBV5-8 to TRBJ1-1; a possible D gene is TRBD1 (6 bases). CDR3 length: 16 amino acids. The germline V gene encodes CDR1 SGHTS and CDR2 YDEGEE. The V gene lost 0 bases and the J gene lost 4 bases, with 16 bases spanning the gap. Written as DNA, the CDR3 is TGTGCCAGCAGCTTGGATCGTGGACAGAAGGGCACTGAAGCTTTCTTT. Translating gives CASSLDRGQKGTEAFF.

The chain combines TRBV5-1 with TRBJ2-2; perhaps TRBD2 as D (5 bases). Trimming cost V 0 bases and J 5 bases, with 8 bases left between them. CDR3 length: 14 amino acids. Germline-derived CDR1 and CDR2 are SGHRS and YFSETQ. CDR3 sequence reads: CASSLATGTGELFF. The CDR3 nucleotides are TGCGCCAGCAGCTTGGCGACGGGGACCGGGGAGCTGTTTTTT. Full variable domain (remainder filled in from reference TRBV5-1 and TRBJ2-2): KAGVTQTPRYLIKTRGQQVTLSCSPISGHRSVSWYQQTPGQGLQFLFEYFSETQRNKGNFPGRFSGRQFSNSRSEMNVSTLELGDSALYLCASSLATGTGELFFGEGSRLTVL.

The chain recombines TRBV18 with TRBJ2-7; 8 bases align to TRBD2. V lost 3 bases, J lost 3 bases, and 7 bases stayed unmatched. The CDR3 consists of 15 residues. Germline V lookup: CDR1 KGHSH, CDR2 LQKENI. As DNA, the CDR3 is TGTGCCAGCTCACCGCGGCGGGGGGCCTACTACGAGCAGTACTTC. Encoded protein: CASSPRRGAYYEQYF. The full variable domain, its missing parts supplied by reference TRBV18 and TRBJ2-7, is NAGVMQNPRHLVRRRGQEARLRCSPMKGHSHVYWYRQLPEEGLKFMVYLQKENIIDESGMPKERFSAEFPKEGPSILRIQQVVRGDSAAYFCASSPRRGAYYEQYFGPGTRLTVT.

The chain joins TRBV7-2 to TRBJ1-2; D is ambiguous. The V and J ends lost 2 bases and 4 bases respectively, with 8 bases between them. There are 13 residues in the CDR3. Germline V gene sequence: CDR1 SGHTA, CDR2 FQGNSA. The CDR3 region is CASSLRDFYGYTF. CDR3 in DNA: TGTGCCAGCAGCTTACGGGATTTCTATGGCTACACCTTC. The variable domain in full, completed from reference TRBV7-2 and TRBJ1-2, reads GAGVSQSPSNKVTEKGKDVELRCDPISGHTALYWYRQSLGQGLEFLIYFQGNSAPDKSGLPSDRFSAERTGGSVSTLTIQRTQQEDSAVYLCASSLRDFYGYTFGSGTRLTVV.

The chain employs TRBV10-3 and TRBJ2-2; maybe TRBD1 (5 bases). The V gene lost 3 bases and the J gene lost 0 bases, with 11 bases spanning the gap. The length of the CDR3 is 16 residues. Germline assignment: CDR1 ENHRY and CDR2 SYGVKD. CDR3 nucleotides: TGTGCCATCAGTGATGAGGTCAGGGCGAACACCGGGGAGCTGTTTTTT. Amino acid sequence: CAISDEVRANTGELFF.

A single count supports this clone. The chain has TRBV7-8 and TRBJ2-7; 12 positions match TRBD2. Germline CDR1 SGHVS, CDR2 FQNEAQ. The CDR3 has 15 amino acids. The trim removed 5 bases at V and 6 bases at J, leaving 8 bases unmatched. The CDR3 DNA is TGTGCCAGCAGCCCCCTAGCGGGGGGGCCAAGCGAGCAGTACTTC. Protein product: CASSPLAGGPSEQYF. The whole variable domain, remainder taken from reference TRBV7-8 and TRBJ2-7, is GAGVSQSPRYKVAKRGQDVALRCDPISGHVSLFWYQQALGQGPEFLTYFQNEAQLDKSGLPSDRFFAERPEGSVSTLKIQRTQQEDSAVYLCASSPLAGGPSEQYFGPGTRLTVT.

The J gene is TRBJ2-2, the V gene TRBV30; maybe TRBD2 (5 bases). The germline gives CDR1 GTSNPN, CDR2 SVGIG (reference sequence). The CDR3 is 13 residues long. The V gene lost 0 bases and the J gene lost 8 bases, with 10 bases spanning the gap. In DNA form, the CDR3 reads TGTGCCTGGAGTGTACGTACGGGAGGGGAGCTGTTTTTT. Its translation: CAWSVRTGGELFF.

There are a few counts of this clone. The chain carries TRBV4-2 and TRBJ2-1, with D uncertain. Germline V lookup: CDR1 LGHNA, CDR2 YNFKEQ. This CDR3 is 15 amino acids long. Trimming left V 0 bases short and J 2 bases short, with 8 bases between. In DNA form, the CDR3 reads TGTGCCAGCAGCCAAGAGCGACTTACCTACAATGAGCAGTTCTTC. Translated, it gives CASSQERLTYNEQFF.

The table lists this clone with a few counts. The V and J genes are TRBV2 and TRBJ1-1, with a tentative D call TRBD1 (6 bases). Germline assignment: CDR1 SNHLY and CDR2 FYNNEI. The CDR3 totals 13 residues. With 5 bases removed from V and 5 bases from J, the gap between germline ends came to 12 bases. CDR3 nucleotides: TGTGCCAGCAGTTCAGGGGAGGGGACTGAAGCTTTCTTT. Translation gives CASSSGEGTEAFF. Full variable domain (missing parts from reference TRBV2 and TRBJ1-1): EPEVTQTPSHQVTQMGQEVILRCVPISNHLYFYWYRQILGQKVEFLVSFYNNEISEKSEIFDDQFSVERPDGSNFTLKIRSTKLEDSAMYFCASSSGEGTEAFFGQGTRLTVV.

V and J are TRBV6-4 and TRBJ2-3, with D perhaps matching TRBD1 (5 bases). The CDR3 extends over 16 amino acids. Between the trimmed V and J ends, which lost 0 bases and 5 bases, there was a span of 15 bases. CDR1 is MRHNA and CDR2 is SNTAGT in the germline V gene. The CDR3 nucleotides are TGTGCCAGCAGTGACTCAGGGGCTGGTCTGGGAGATACGCAGTATTTT. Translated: CASSDSGAGLGDTQYF.

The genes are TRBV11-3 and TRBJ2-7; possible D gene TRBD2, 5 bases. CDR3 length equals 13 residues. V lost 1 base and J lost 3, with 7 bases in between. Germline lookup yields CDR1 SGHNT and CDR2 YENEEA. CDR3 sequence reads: CASSLVRGYEQYF. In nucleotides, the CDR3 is TGTGCCAGCAGCTTAGTCCGGGGCTACGAGCAGTACTTC.

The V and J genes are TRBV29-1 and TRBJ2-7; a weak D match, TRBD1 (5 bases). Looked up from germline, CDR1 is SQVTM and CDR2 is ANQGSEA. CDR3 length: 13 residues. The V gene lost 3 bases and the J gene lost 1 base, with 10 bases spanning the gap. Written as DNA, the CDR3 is TGCAGCGTTGAGGTAGGGGAATCCTACGAGCAGTACTTC. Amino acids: CSVEVGESYEQYF.

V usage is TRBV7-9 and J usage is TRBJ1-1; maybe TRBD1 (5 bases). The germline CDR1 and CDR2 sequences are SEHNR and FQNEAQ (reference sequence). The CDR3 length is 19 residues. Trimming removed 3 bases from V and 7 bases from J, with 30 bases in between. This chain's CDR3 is CASSLGPKGLTRARGEAFF. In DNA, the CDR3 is TGTGCCAGCAGCTTGGGCCCCAAGGGGCTGACCAGGGCACGCGGTGAAGCTTTCTTT.

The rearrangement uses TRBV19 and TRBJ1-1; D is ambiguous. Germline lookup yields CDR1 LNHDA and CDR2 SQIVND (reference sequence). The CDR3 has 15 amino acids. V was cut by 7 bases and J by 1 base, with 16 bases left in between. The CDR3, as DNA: TGTGCCAGTAAAGCCCCTCCTGTCCAGAACACTGAAGCTTTCTTT. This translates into CASKAPPVQNTEAFF.

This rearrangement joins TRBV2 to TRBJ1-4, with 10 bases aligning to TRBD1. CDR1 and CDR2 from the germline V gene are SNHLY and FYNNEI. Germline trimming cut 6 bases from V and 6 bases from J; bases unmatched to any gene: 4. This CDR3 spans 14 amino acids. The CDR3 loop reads CASSFGTGDEKLFF. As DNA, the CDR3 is TGTGCCAGCAGCTTCGGGACAGGGGATGAAAAACTGTTTTTT.

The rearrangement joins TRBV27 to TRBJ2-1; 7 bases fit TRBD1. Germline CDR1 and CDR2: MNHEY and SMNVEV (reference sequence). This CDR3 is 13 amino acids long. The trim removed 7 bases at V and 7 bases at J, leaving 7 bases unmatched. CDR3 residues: CASIPQGKNEQFF. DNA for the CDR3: TGTGCCAGCATTCCACAGGGGAAAAATGAGCAGTTCTTC.

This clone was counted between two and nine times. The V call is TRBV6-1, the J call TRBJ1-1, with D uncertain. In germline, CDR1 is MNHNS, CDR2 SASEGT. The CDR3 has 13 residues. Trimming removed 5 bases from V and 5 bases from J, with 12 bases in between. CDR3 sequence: CASSTESRTEAFF. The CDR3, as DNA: TGTGCCAGCAGTACAGAATCAAGGACTGAAGCTTTCTTT.

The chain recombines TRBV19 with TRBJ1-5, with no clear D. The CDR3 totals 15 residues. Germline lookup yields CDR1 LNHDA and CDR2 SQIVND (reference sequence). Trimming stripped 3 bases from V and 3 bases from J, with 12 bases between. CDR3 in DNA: TGTGCCAGTAGTATGGTGGCAGGTCCCAATCAGCCCCAGCATTTT. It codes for CASSMVAGPNQPQHF.

Written as DNA, the CDR3 is TGTGCCAGCAGCCCCACTCGGGGGGGGGCGGGGGCCACCACAGATACGCAGTATTTT. It yields the protein CASSPTRGGAGATTDTQYF. The rearrangement joins TRBV7-9 to TRBJ2-3; 8 nucleotides agree with TRBD2. Losses at the gene ends were 5 bases for V and 2 bases for J; bases not matched to a gene: 18. Germline lookup yields CDR1 SEHNR and CDR2 FQNEAQ (reference sequence). The CDR3 contains 19 residues. Drawing the rest from reference TRBV7-9 and TRBJ2-3, the complete variable domain is DTGVSQNPRHKITKRGQNVTFRCDPISEHNRLYWYRQTLGQGPEFLTYFQNEAQLEKSRLLSDRFSAERPKGSFSTLEIQRTEQGDSAMYLCASSPTRGGAGATTDTQYFGPGTRLTVL.

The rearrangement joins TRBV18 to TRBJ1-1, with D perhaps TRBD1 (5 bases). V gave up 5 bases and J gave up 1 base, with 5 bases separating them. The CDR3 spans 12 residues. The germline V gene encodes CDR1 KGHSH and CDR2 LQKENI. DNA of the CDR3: TGTGCCAGCTCAGACAGGAACACTGAAGCTTTCTTT. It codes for CASSDRNTEAFF.

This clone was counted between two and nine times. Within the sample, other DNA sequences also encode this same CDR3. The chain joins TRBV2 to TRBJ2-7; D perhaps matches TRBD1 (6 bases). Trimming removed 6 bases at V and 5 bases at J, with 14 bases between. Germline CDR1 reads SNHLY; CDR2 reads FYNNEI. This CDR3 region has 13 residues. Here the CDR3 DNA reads TGTGCCAGCAGCGCCACTGGGACACACGAGCAGTACTTC. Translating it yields CASSATGTHEQYF.

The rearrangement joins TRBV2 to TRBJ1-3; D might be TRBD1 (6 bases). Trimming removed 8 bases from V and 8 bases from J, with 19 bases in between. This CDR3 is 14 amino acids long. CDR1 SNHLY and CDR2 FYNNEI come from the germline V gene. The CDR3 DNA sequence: TGTGCCAGCGGATCTGGGACATGGAGTCACACCATATATTTT. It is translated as CASGSGTWSHTIYF.

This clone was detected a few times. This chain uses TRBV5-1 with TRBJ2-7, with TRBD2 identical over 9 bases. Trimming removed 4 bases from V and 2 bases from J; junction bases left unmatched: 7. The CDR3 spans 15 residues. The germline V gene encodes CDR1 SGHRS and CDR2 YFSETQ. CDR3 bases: TGCGCCAGCAGCGAAGGGACTAGCCCGACCTACGAGCAGTACTTC. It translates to CASSEGTSPTYEQYF.

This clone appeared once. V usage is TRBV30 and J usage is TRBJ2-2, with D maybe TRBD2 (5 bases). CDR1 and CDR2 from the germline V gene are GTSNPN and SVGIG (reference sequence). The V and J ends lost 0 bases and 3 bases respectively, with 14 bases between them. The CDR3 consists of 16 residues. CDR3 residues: CAWSVGSSADTGELFF. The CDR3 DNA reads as TGTGCCTGGAGTGTGGGGAGTAGCGCTGACACCGGGGAGCTGTTTTTT.

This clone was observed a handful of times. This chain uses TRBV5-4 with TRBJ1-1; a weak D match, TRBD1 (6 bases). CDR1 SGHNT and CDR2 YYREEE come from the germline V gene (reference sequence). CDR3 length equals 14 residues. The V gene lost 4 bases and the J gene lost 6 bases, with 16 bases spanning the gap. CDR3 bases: TGTGCCAGCAGCCCGGGGGGGCCTAGGTCTGAAGCTTTCTTT. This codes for CASSPGGPRSEAFF.